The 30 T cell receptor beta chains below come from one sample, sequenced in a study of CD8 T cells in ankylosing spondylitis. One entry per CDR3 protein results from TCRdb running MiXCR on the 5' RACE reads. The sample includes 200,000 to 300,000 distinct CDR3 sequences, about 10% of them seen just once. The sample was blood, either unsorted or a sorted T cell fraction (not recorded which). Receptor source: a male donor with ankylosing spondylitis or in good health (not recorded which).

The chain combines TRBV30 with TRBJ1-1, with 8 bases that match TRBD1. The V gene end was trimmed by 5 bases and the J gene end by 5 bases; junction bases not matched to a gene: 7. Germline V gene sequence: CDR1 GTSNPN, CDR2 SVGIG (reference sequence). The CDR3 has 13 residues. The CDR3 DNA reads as TGTGCCTGGGCCGGACAGGGTTTAACTGAAGCTTTCTTT. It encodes CAWAGQGLTEAFF.

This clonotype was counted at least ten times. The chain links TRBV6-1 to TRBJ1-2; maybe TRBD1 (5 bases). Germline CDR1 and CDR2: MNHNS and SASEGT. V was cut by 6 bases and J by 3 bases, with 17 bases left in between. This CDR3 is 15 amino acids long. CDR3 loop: CASSLEWGYDYGYTF. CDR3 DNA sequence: TGTGCCAGCAGCCTAGAGTGGGGGTACGACTATGGCTACACCTTC.

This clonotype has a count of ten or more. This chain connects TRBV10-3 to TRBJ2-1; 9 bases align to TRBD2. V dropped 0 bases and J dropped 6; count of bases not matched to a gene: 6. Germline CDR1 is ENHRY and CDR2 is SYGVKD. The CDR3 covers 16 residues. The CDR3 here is CAISESGGRAGNEQFF. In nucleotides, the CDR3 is TGTGCCATCAGTGAGTCCGGCGGGAGGGCCGGCAATGAGCAGTTCTTC.

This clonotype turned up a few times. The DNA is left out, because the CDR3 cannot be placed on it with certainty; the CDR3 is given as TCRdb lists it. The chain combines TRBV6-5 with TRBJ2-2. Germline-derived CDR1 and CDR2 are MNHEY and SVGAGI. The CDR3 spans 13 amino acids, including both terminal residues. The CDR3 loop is CASSWTTPGSCFF.

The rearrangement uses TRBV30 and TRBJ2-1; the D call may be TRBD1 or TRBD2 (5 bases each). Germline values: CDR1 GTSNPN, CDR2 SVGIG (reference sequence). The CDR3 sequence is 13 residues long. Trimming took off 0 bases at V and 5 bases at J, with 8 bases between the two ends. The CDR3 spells CAWSVLGDNEQFF. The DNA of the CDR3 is TGTGCCTGGAGTGTACTGGGGGACAATGAGCAGTTCTTC.

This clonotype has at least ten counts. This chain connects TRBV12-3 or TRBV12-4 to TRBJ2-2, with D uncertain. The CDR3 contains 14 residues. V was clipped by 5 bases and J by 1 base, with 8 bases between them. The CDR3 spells CASSTIGNTGELFF. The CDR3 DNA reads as TGTGCCAGCAGTACGATCGGGAACACCGGGGAGCTGTTTTTT.

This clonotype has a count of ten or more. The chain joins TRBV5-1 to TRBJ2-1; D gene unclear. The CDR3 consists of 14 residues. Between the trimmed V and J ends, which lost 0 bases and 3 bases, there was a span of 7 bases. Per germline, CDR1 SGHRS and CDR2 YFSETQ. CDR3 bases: TGCGCCAGCAGCTTGGCACAGTTCTACAATGAGCAGTTCTTC. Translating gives CASSLAQFYNEQFF.

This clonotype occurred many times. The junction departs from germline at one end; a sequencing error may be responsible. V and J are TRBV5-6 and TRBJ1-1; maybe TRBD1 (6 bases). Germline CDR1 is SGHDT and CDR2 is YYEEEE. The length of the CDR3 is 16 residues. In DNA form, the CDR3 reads TGTGCCAGCAGCCATAGGGGGTTGCCTAACAGACCTGAATCTTTCTTT. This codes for CASSHRGLPNRPESFF.

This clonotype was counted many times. CDR3 sequence (DNA): TGCGCCAGCAGCTTGAGCGGGGGTTACAATGAGCAGTTCTTC. Translation gives CASSLSGGYNEQFF. This chain uses TRBV5-1 with TRBJ2-1; 8 nucleotides line up with TRBD2. Germline V lookup: CDR1 SGHRS, CDR2 YFSETQ. J gave up 4 bases and V 1 base, and 1 base lay outside the gene matches. This CDR3 is built from 14 residues.

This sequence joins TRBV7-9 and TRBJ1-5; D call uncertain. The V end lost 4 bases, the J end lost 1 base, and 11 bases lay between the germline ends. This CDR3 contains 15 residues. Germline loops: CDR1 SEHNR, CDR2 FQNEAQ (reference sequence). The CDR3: CASSSGALSNQPQHF. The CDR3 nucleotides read TGTGCCAGCAGCTCAGGAGCGTTGAGCAATCAGCCCCAGCATTTT.

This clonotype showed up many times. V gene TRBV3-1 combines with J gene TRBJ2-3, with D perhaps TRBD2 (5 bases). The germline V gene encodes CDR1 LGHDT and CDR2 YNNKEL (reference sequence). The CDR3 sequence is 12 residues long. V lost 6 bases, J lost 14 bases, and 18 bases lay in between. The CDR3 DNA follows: TGTGCCAGCAGTCCCTCGCGGAGGTTGATGTATTTT. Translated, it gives CASSPSRRLMYF.

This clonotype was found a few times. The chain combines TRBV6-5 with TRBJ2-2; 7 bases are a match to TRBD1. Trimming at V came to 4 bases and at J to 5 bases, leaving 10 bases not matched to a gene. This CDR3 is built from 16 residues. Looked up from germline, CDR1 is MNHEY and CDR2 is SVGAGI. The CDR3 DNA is TGTGCCAGCAGTTCCGCCGGTGGGACAGAGACCGGGGAGCTGTTTTTT. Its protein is CASSSAGGTETGELFF.

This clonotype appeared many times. CDR3 region: CASSQEGVGTLKNIQYF. In nucleotides, the CDR3 is TGCGCCAGCAGCCAAGAAGGAGTTGGGACACTAAAAAACATTCAGTACTTC. The chain uses TRBV4-1 and TRBJ2-4; a possible D gene is TRBD1 (6 bases). CDR3 length equals 17 residues. Trimming removed 0 bases from V and 4 bases from J, with 16 bases in between. CDR1 and CDR2 from the germline V gene are MGHRA and YSYEKL.

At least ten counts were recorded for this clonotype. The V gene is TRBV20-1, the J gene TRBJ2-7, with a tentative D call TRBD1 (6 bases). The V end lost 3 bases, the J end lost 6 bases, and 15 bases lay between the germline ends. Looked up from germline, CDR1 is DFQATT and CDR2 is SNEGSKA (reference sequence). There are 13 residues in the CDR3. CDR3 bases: TGCAGTGCTAGCCGCAGGGGCGGCGGCGAGCAGTACTTC. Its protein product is CSASRRGGGEQYF.

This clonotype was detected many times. This chain's CDR3 is CASSESTGGRSPLHF. The CDR3 nucleotides read TGCGCCAGCAGTGAATCGACAGGGGGCCGCTCACCCCTCCACTTT. The gene calls are TRBV10-2 and TRBJ1-6; 10 bases are a match to TRBD1. Germline V CDR1 and CDR2: WSHSY, SAAADI. Trimming took 3 bases from V and 10 from J; bases not matched to a gene: 6. The CDR3 totals 15 residues.

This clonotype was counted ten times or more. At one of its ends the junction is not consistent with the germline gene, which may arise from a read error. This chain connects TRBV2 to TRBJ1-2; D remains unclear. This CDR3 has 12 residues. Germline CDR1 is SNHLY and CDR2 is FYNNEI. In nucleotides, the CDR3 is TGTGCCAGTTACCAGTTCGGGTCCAGAAACTCCTTC. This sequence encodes CASYQFGSRNSF.

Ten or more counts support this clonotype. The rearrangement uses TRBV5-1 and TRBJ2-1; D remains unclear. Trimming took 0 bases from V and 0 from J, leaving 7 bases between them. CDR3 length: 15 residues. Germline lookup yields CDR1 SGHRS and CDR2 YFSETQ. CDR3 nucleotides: TGCGCCAGCAGCTTGGCCTTGGGCTCCTACAATGAGCAGTTCTTC. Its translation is CASSLALGSYNEQFF.

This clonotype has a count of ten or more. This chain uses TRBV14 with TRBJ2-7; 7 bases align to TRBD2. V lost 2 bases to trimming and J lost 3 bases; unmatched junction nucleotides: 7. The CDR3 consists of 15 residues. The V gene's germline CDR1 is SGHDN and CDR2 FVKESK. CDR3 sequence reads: CASSQRSSGLYEQYF. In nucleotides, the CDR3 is TGTGCCAGCAGCCAAAGATCTAGCGGCCTCTACGAGCAGTACTTC. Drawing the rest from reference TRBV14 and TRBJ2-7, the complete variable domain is EAGVTQFPSHSVIEKGQTVTLRCDPISGHDNLYWYRRVMGKEIKFLLHFVKESKQDESGMPNNRFLAERTGGTYSTLKVQPAELEDSGVYFCASSQRSSGLYEQYFGPGTRLTVT.

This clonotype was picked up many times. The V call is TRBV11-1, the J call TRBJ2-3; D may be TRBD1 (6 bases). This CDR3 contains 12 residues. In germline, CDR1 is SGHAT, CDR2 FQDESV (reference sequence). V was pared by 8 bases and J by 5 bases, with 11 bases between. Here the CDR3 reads CASGHREDTQYF. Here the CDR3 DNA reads TGTGCCAGCGGGCACAGGGAAGATACGCAGTATTTT.

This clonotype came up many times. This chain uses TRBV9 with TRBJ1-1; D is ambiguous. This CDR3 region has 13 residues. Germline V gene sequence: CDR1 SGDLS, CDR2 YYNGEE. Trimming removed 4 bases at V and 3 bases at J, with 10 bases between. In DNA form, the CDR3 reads TGTGCCAGCAGCCCCGCGGCGCACACTGAAGCTTTCTTT. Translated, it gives CASSPAAHTEAFF.

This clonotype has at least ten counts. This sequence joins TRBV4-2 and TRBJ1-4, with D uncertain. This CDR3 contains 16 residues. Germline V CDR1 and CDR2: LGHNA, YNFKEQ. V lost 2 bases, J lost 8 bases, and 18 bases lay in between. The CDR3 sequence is CASSQWSGEGQEKLFF. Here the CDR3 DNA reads TGTGCCAGCAGCCAATGGTCCGGGGAGGGCCAGGAAAAACTGTTTTTT.

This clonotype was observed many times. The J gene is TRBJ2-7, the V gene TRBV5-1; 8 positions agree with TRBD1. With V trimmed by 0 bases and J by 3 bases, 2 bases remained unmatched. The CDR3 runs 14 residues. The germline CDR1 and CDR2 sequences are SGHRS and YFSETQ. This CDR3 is CASSLGTGFYEQYF. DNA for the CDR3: TGCGCCAGCAGCTTGGGGACAGGGTTCTACGAGCAGTACTTC.

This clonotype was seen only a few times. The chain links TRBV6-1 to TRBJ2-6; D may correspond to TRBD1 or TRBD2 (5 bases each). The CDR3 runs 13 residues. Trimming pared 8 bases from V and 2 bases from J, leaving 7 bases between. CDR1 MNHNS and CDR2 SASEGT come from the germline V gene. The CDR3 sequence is CASRDAGANVLTF. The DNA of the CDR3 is TGTGCCAGCCGGGACGCTGGGGCCAACGTCCTGACTTTC.

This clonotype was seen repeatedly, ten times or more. Here the CDR3 reads CASSLEGHGAYEQYF. In DNA, the CDR3 is TGCGCCAGCAGCTTGGAGGGACATGGGGCCTACGAGCAGTACTTC. The chain recombines TRBV5-1 with TRBJ2-7, with D possibly being TRBD1 (6 bases). CDR1 SGHRS and CDR2 YFSETQ come from the germline V gene. Deletions cut 0 bases from V and 2 bases from J, with 12 bases between. The CDR3 runs to 15 residues.

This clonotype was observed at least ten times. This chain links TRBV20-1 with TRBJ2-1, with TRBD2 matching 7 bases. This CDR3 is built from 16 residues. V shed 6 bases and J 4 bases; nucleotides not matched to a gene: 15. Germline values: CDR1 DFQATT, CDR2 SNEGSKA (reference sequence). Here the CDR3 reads CSAAKGGTTPYNEQFF. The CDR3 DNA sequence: TGCAGTGCAGCTAAGGGCGGGACTACCCCTTACAATGAGCAGTTCTTC.

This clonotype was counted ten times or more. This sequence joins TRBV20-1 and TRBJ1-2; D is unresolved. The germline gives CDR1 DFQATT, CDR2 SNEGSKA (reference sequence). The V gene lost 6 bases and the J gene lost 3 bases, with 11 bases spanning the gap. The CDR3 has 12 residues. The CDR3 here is CSARSPYYGYTF. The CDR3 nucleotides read TGCAGTGCCCGAAGCCCCTACTATGGCTACACCTTC.

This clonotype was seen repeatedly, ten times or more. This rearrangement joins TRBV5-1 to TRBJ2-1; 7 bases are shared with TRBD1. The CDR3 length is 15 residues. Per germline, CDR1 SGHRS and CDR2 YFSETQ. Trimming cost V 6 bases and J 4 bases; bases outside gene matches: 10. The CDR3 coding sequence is TGCGCCAGCAAAGCTGGGGACAGTTATTACAATGAGCAGTTCTTC. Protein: CASKAGDSYYNEQFF.

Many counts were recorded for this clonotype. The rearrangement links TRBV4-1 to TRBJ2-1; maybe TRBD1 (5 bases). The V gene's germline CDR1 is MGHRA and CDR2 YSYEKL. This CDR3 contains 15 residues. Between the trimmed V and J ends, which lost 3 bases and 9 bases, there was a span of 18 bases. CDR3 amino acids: CASSHPGVDIGEQFF. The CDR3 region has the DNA TGCGCCAGCAGCCATCCCGGTGTGGACATAGGTGAGCAGTTCTTC.

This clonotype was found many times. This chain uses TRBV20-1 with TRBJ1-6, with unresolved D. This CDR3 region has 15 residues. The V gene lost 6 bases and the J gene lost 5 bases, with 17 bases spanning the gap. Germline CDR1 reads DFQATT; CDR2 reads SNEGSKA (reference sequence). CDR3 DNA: TGCAGTGCCCCTCTGGGGTCCGCGAATAATTCACCCCTCCACTTT. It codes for CSAPLGSANNSPLHF.

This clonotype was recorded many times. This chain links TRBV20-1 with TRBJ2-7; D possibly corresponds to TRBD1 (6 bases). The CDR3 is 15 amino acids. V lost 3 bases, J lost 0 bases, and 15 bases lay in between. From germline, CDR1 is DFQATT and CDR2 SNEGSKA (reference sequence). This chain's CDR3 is CSASPRDTSSYEQYF. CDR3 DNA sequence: TGCAGTGCTAGCCCCAGGGACACGAGCTCCTACGAGCAGTACTTC.